A selection of T cell receptor beta chains follows, all from one sample in a study of T cells after yellow fever vaccination. A single record per CDR3 protein comes from TCRdb applying MiXCR to the 5' RACE reads. The data hold 30,000 to 35,000 distinct CDR3 sequences, with approximately 6.6% observed a single time. Sequences were derived from PBMCs, either bulk or a sorted T-cell subset (CD4+, CD8+, memory, or dextramer-sorted; not recorded which), sampled on the day of the first yellow fever vaccination. The receptors were sampled from a man younger than 30 who received the YFV17D yellow fever vaccine. Both conserved end residues are part of each CDR3. Fields, in order: V gene, CDR3 length, J gene, clone size, D gene, CDR3 protein, CDR3 DNA. D genes are given only for firm matches. Clone size is stated in some rows and not others, as once, few, many or a class when expanded.

v_gene: TRBV5-1
len: 19
j_gene: TRBJ2-5
abundance: few
d_gene: TRBD2
CDR3aa: CASSLAMTSGGPTGETQYF
CDR3nt: TGCGCCAGCAGCTTGGCCATGACTAGCGGGGGGCCGACCGGGGAGACCCAGTACTTC

v_gene: TRBV7-2
len: 15
j_gene: TRBJ2-5
abundance: few
d_gene: .
CDR3aa: CASSLAGPFQETQYF
CDR3nt: TGTGCCAGCAGCTTAGCTGGCCCGTTCCAAGAGACCCAGTACTTC

v_gene: TRBV4-1
len: 18
j_gene: TRBJ2-1
abundance: .
d_gene: TRBD2
CDR3aa: CASSRSGTSGGDYNEQFF
CDR3nt: TGCGCCAGCAGCCGATCCGGGACTAGCGGGGGGGACTACAATGAGCAGTTCTTC

v_gene: TRBV4-2
len: 17
j_gene: TRBJ2-1
abundance: many
d_gene: TRBD2
CDR3aa: CASSQDVGTSGYNEQFF
CDR3nt: TGTGCCAGCAGCCAAGATGTGGGGACTAGCGGTTACAATGAGCAGTTCTTC

v_gene: TRBV2
len: 15
j_gene: TRBJ2-7
abundance: many
d_gene: .
CDR3aa: CASSSTGGRGLEQYF
CDR3nt: TGTGCCAGCAGTTCAACCGGGGGCCGAGGTCTCGAGCAGTACTTC

v_gene: TRBV19
len: 15
j_gene: TRBJ1-5
abundance: few
d_gene: TRBD1
CDR3aa: CASSIESGQGQPQHF
CDR3nt: TGTGCCAGTAGTATAGAATCGGGACAGGGCCAGCCCCAGCATTTT

v_gene: TRBV7-9
len: 12
j_gene: TRBJ1-4
abundance: many
d_gene: .
CDR3aa: CASSLDLEKLFF
CDR3nt: TGTGCCAGCAGCTTAGACCTTGAAAAACTGTTTTTT

v_gene: TRBV5-1
len: 14
j_gene: TRBJ2-1
abundance: many
d_gene: .
CDR3aa: CASSLATGGNEQFF
CDR3nt: TGCGCCAGCAGCTTGGCAACCGGCGGCAATGAGCAGTTCTTC

v_gene: TRBV20-1
len: 16
j_gene: TRBJ2-1
abundance: .
d_gene: TRBD2
CDR3aa: CSARGLAGVSYNEQFF
CDR3nt: TGCAGTGCTAGGGGACTAGCGGGGGTCTCCTACAATGAGCAGTTCTTC

v_gene: TRBV27
len: 12
j_gene: TRBJ1-2
abundance: many
d_gene: TRBD1
CDR3aa: CASTDRGVGYTF
CDR3nt: TGTGCCAGCACTGACAGGGGAGTCGGCTACACCTTC

v_gene: TRBV20-1
len: 15
j_gene: TRBJ1-2
abundance: few
d_gene: .
CDR3aa: CSAQPQQGRSYGYTF
CDR3nt: TGCAGTGCTCAGCCCCAGCAGGGGAGGTCCTATGGCTACACCTTC

v_gene: TRBV7-9
len: 13
j_gene: TRBJ2-5
abundance: .
d_gene: .
CDR3aa: CASGLPTQVTQYF
CDR3nt: TGTGCCAGCGGACTACCGACCCAAGTGACCCAGTACTTC

v_gene: TRBV29-1
len: 15
j_gene: TRBJ2-5
abundance: many
d_gene: TRBD2
CDR3aa: CSVELTSGGRETQYF
CDR3nt: TGCAGCGTTGAGCTAACTAGCGGGGGCAGGGAGACCCAGTACTTC

v_gene: TRBV4-1
len: 15
j_gene: TRBJ1-2
abundance: many
d_gene: .
CDR3aa: CASSQGGALSYGYTF
CDR3nt: TGCGCCAGCAGCCAGGGGGGGGCGCTTAGCTATGGCTACACCTTC

v_gene: TRBV6-1
len: 14
j_gene: TRBJ2-3
abundance: many
d_gene: .
CDR3aa: CASGGATSADTQYF
CDR3nt: TGTGCCAGCGGCGGCGCAACCTCGGCAGATACGCAGTATTTT

v_gene: TRBV4-1
len: 12
j_gene: TRBJ1-1
abundance: many
d_gene: .
CDR3aa: CASSLPYTEAFF
CDR3nt: TGCGCCAGCAGCCTGCCCTACACTGAAGCTTTCTTT

v_gene: TRBV7-9
len: 13
j_gene: TRBJ1-4
abundance: many
d_gene: .
CDR3aa: CASSLWQNEKLFF
CDR3nt: TGTGCCAGCAGCTTATGGCAAAATGAAAAACTGTTTTTT

v_gene: TRBV5-5
len: 14
j_gene: TRBJ1-5
abundance: many
d_gene: TRBD1
CDR3aa: CASSLDRGPVPQHF
CDR3nt: TGTGCCAGCAGCTTAGACAGGGGCCCTGTGCCCCAGCATTTT

v_gene: TRBV4-1
len: 14
j_gene: TRBJ1-5
abundance: many
d_gene: .
CDR3aa: CASSQKAVQQPQHF
CDR3nt: TGCGCCAGCAGCCAGAAGGCAGTCCAACAGCCCCAGCATTTT

v_gene: TRBV30
len: 13
j_gene: TRBJ1-2
abundance: .
d_gene: .
CDR3aa: CAWDPRGNYGYTF
CDR3nt: TGTGCCTGGGACCCGAGGGGGAACTATGGCTACACCTTC

v_gene: TRBV5-5
len: 15
j_gene: TRBJ1-4
abundance: many
d_gene: .
CDR3aa: CASSFTGDRNEKLFF
CDR3nt: TGTGCCAGCAGCTTTACGGGAGATAGGAATGAAAAACTGTTTTTT

v_gene: TRBV3-1
len: 15
j_gene: TRBJ1-5
abundance: many
d_gene: .
CDR3aa: CASSQSSGLDQPQHF
CDR3nt: TGTGCCAGCAGCCAATCCTCAGGGCTGGATCAGCCCCAGCATTTT

v_gene: TRBV20-1
len: 14
j_gene: TRBJ2-5
abundance: few
d_gene: TRBD2
CDR3aa: CSATRLALQETQYF
CDR3nt: TGCAGTGCTACCCGACTAGCGCTTCAAGAGACCCAGTACTTC

v_gene: TRBV5-4
len: 15
j_gene: TRBJ2-1
abundance: .
d_gene: TRBD2
CDR3aa: CASSLRGGSYNEQFF
CDR3nt: TGTGCCAGCAGCTTGCGCGGGGGGTCTTACAATGAGCAGTTCTTC

v_gene: TRBV6-6
len: 12
j_gene: TRBJ2-7
abundance: many
d_gene: .
CDR3aa: CASSAGPIEQYF
CDR3nt: TGTGCCAGCTCCGCCGGACCGATCGAGCAGTACTTC

v_gene: TRBV19
len: 13
j_gene: TRBJ2-7
abundance: many
d_gene: .
CDR3aa: CASSQRAAGGQYF
CDR3nt: TGTGCCAGTAGTCAACGGGCCGCAGGCGGGCAGTACTTC

v_gene: TRBV5-6
len: 14
j_gene: TRBJ1-1
abundance: few
d_gene: .
CDR3aa: CASSFGPGHTEAFF
CDR3nt: TGTGCCAGCAGCTTCGGTCCTGGGCACACTGAAGCTTTCTTT

v_gene: TRBV29-1
len: 11
j_gene: TRBJ1-2
abundance: many
d_gene: .
CDR3aa: CSALLGGGYTF
CDR3nt: TGCAGCGCCCTCTTGGGTGGTGGCTACACCTTC

v_gene: TRBV20-1
len: 12
j_gene: TRBJ1-4
abundance: many
d_gene: .
CDR3aa: CSARPWGEKLFF
CDR3nt: TGCAGTGCGAGACCTTGGGGTGAAAAACTGTTTTTT

v_gene: TRBV20-1
len: 15
j_gene: TRBJ1-4
abundance: few
d_gene: .
CDR3aa: CSARGIGGPNEKLFF
CDR3nt: TGCAGTGCTAGAGGGATTGGGGGTCCTAATGAAAAACTGTTTTTT

v_gene: TRBV11-2
len: 18
j_gene: TRBJ2-1
abundance: many
d_gene: TRBD2
CDR3aa: CASSVRTSGGAAYNEQFF
CDR3nt: TGTGCCAGCAGCGTACGGACTAGCGGGGGGGCGGCCTACAATGAGCAGTTCTTC

v_gene: TRBV20-1
len: 14
j_gene: TRBJ1-6
abundance: many
d_gene: .
CDR3aa: CSAMDLGPLGPLHF
CDR3nt: TGCAGTGCGATGGACCTCGGGCCGTTGGGACCCCTCCACTTT

v_gene: TRBV5-4
len: 16
j_gene: TRBJ2-3
abundance: .
d_gene: .
CDR3aa: CASSMDPGLGTDTQYF
CDR3nt: TGTGCCAGCAGCATGGATCCCGGTTTGGGCACAGATACGCAGTATTTT

v_gene: TRBV20-1
len: 13
j_gene: TRBJ1-4
abundance: .
d_gene: TRBD1
CDR3aa: CSAFQGDNEKLFF
CDR3nt: TGCAGTGCCTTCCAGGGGGATAATGAAAAACTGTTTTTT

v_gene: TRBV18
len: 15
j_gene: TRBJ1-1
abundance: .
d_gene: .
CDR3aa: CASSPQTARNTEAFF
CDR3nt: TGTGCCAGCTCACCACAGACAGCCCGGAACACTGAAGCTTTCTTT

v_gene: TRBV7-9
len: 13
j_gene: TRBJ2-1
abundance: few
d_gene: TRBD1
CDR3aa: CAIGRTGTNEQFF
CDR3nt: TGTGCCATCGGAAGGACAGGGACGAATGAGCAGTTCTTC

v_gene: TRBV6-5
len: 13
j_gene: TRBJ1-6
abundance: .
d_gene: .
CDR3aa: CASSYPGRSPLHF
CDR3nt: TGTGCCAGCAGTTACCCAGGGCGGTCACCCCTCCACTTT

v_gene: TRBV7-2
len: 16
j_gene: TRBJ1-1
abundance: many
d_gene: TRBD1
CDR3aa: CASSSGQGAGGTEAFF
CDR3nt: TGTGCCAGCAGCTCGGGACAGGGGGCTGGGGGGACTGAAGCTTTCTTT

v_gene: TRBV9
len: 17
j_gene: TRBJ2-3
abundance: few
d_gene: .
CDR3aa: CASSAPSSGTSTDTQYF
CDR3nt: TGTGCCAGCAGCGCGCCTTCCTCTGGGACTAGCACAGATACGCAGTATTTT

v_gene: TRBV12-3/TRBV12-4
len: 12
j_gene: TRBJ2-1
abundance: many
d_gene: .
CDR3aa: CASSLEPNEQFF
CDR3nt: TGTGCCAGCAGTTTAGAACCCAATGAGCAGTTCTTC

v_gene: TRBV12-3/TRBV12-4
len: 15
j_gene: TRBJ2-1
abundance: few
d_gene: TRBD1
CDR3aa: CASSYDRVAYNEQFF
CDR3nt: TGTGCCAGCAGCTATGACAGGGTTGCCTACAATGAGCAGTTCTTC

v_gene: TRBV18
len: 12
j_gene: TRBJ2-3
abundance: many
d_gene: .
CDR3aa: CASSPGEDTQYF
CDR3nt: TGTGCCAGCTCACCCGGGGAAGATACGCAGTATTTT

v_gene: TRBV7-3
len: 15
j_gene: TRBJ2-2
abundance: many
d_gene: TRBD2
CDR3aa: CASAKRGDNTGELFF
CDR3nt: TGTGCCAGCGCTAAGCGGGGGGACAACACCGGGGAGCTGTTTTTT

v_gene: TRBV5-4
len: 14
j_gene: TRBJ1-1
abundance: many
d_gene: .
CDR3aa: CASRSVNSDTEAFF
CDR3nt: TGTGCCAGCAGGTCTGTGAACAGTGACACTGAAGCTTTCTTT

v_gene: TRBV5-1
len: 15
j_gene: TRBJ2-3
abundance: many
d_gene: TRBD2
CDR3aa: CASTLAGGRADTQYF
CDR3nt: TGCGCCAGCACGCTAGCGGGGGGGCGTGCAGATACGCAGTATTTT

v_gene: TRBV2
len: 14
j_gene: TRBJ1-2
abundance: many
d_gene: TRBD1
CDR3aa: CASMPGQGGYGYTF
CDR3nt: TGTGCCAGCATGCCGGGACAGGGGGGCTATGGCTACACCTTC

v_gene: TRBV6-2/TRBV6-3
len: 17
j_gene: TRBJ2-2
abundance: many
d_gene: TRBD1
CDR3aa: CASSYFPGGGRTGELFF
CDR3nt: TGTGCCAGCAGTTACTTCCCAGGGGGCGGTCGAACCGGGGAGCTGTTTTTT

v_gene: TRBV28
len: 12
j_gene: TRBJ1-1
abundance: many
d_gene: .
CDR3aa: CASESVNTEAFF
CDR3nt: TGTGCCAGCGAGTCAGTAAACACTGAAGCTTTCTTT